The entry that follows covers one TCR beta chain sequence. This clonotype showed up many times. Its antigen is still unknown. No quality values exist for individual bases; no much larger clone is one base distant. This sample stems from a study of CD8+CD57+ T cells in acquired aplastic anemia (dated by TCRdb to the late 2010s). For the wider study: On average, sorted CD4+ and CD8+ cells yielded roughly 3.4 ug of extracted DNA, with a range of roughly 0.18 to 30 ug. A CD8+CD57+ expansion meant a frequency higher than the mean frequency seen in healthy subjects. What the research found in general, with its limitations: Although roughly 30 CD8+ CDR3 sequences were shared by patients and controls, these sequences appeared highly expressed in patients and within the immunodominant clones of patients. Between patients and healthy controls, no significant difference in CD8+ Simpson's diversity was found (P=0.060).

The patients picked for sequencing were ones in whom flow cytometry had shown an expansion of CD8+CD57+ cells. Severe acquired aplastic anemia was diagnosed in all patients according to International Study of Aplastic Anemia and Agranulocytosis and Camitta criteria. No patient had received any therapy when blood was sampled. In the study, sorted CD4+ and CD8+ blood T cells from patients with severe aplastic anemia and from healthy subjects underwent deep sequencing of TCR repertoires. Patients were enrolled under clinicaltrials.gov protocols 00001620, 01623167, 00001397, 00071045, 00081523 and 00961064 in the USA. Ficoll-Paque density gradient centrifugation was used to isolate peripheral blood mononuclear cells. Before DNA extraction, CD4+ and CD8+ T cells were sorted with FACS or magnetic beads. CDR1 and CDR2 were assigned from the germline V gene (reference sequence) as GTSNPN and SVGIG. The CDR3 has 14 amino acids, counting the end cysteine and phenylalanine. CDR3 DNA only is kept here, 42 bases in frame from base 1. V trim: 4 bases; J trim: 1 base; unmatched bases: 6.

TCR beta VDJ combination and CDR3 sequence profiling used genomic DNA as the template. TCR repertoire sequencing was run on an Illumina HiSeq 2000. For the original study's pipeline: TRBV/TRBJ rearrangement plots, CDR3 size and DJ length profiles, and Simpson's diversity index were used to evaluate the repertoires. The most abundant DNA sequence in the deep sequencing data was defined as the immunodominant clone. CDR3 amino acid sequences were screened for sharing across subjects and were compared with published repertoires and the VDJdb database. TCRdb ran its own pipeline on the public reads, namely fastp trimming at Q25 and MiXCR clone calling, and kept in-frame beta chains. All rows with the same CDR3 protein become a single entry with the most common DNA and genes. The V and J calls follow TCRdb's processing rather than the paper's. This sample is represented by some 160,000 distinct CDR3 sequences; 45% to 55% of them were singletons. The ten largest clones capture over 25% of the sample.

Sample: sorted CD4+, CD8+, or CD8+CD57+ T cells (not recorded which) from PBMCs. This clonotype was sampled from a human donor with aplastic anemia. This sequence uses TRBV30 and TRBJ2-7, and TRBD1 aligns with 8 junction nucleotides. DNA sequence: TGTGCCTGGACCGACAGGGGCAGGTCCTACGAGCAGTACTTC. It specifies CAWTDRGRSYEQYF.